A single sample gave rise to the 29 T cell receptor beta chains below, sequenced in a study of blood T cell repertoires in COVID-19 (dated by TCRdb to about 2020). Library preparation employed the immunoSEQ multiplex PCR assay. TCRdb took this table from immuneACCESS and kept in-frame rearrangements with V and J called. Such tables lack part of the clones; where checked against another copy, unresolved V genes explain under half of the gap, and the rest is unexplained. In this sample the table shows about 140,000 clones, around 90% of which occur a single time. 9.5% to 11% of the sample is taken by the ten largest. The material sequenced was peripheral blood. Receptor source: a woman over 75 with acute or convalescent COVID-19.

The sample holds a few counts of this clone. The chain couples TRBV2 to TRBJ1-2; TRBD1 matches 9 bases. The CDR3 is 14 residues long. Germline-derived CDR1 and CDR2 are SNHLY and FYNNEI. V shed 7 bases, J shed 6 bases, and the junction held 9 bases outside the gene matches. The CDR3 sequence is CASKKQGAVDGYTF. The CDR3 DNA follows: TGTGCCAGCAAGAAACAGGGGGCGGTCGATGGCTACACCTTC.

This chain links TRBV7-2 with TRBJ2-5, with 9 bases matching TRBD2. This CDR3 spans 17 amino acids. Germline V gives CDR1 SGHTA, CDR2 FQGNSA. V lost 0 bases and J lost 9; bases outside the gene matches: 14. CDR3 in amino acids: CASSLAPSGGPTLAQYF. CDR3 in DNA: TGTGCCAGCAGCTTAGCCCCAAGCGGGGGGCCCACCCTGGCCCAGTACTTC.

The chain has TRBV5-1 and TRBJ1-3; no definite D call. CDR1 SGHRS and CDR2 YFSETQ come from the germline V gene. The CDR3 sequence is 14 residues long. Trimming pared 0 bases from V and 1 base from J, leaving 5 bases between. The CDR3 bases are TGCGCCAGCAGCTTGGAATATTCTGGAAACACCATATATTTT. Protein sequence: CASSLEYSGNTIYF.

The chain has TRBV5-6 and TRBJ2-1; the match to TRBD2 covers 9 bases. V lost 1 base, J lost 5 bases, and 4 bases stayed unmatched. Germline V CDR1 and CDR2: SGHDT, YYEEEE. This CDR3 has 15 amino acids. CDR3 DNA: TGTGCCAGCAGCTTGATAGTAGCGGGGGACAATGAGCAGTTCTTC. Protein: CASSLIVAGDNEQFF.

CDR3 DNA sequence: TGCAGTGCTAGTGAAGGGCGGGGCACAGATACGCAGTATTTT. Its protein is CSASEGRGTDTQYF. This chain connects TRBV20-1 to TRBJ2-3, with D perhaps TRBD2 (5 bases). The V and J ends lost 3 bases and 1 base respectively, with 11 bases between them. Per germline, CDR1 DFQATT and CDR2 SNEGSKA (reference sequence). This CDR3 is built from 14 residues.

The chain's CDR3 is CASSQESFTGNTIYF. The CDR3 bases are TGTGCCAGCAGCCAAGAAAGCTTCACTGGAAACACCATATATTTT. The V call is TRBV14, the J call TRBJ1-3; D uncertain. V lost 0 bases, J lost 2 bases, and 8 bases lay in between. This CDR3 spans 15 amino acids. The germline CDR1 and CDR2 sequences are SGHDN and FVKESK.

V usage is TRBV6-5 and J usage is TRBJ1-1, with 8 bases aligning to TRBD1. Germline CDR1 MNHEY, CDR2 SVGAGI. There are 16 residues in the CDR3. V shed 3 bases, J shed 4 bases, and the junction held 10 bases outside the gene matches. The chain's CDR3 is CASSYYAGGPGTEAFF. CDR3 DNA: TGTGCCAGCAGTTATTACGCAGGGGGCCCGGGCACTGAAGCTTTCTTT.

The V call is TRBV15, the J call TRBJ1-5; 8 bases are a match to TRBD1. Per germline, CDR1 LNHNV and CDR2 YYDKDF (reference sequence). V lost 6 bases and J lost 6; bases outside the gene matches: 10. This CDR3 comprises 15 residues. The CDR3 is CATSPQGAFGQPQHF. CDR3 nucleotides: TGTGCCACCAGTCCCCAGGGGGCGTTCGGTCAGCCCCAGCATTTT.

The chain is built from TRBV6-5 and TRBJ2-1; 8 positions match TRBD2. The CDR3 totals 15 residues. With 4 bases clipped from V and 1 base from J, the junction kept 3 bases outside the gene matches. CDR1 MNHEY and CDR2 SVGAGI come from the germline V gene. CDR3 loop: CASSSAGVSYNEQFF. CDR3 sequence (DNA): TGTGCCAGCAGTTCAGCGGGGGTGTCCTACAATGAGCAGTTCTTC.

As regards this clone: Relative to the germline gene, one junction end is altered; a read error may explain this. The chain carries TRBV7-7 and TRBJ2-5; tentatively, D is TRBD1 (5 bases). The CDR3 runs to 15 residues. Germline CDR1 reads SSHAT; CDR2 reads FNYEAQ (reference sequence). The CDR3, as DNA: TGTGCTAGCAGCTTCATACCAGGGAACGGGGAGACCCAGTACTTC. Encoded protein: CASSFIPGNGETQYF.

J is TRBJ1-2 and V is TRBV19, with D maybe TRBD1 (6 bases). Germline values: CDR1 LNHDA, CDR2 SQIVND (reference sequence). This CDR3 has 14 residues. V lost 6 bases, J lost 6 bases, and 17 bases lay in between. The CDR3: CASRGTTTWNGYTF. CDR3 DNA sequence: TGTGCCAGTAGGGGGACAACTACCTGGAATGGCTACACCTTC.

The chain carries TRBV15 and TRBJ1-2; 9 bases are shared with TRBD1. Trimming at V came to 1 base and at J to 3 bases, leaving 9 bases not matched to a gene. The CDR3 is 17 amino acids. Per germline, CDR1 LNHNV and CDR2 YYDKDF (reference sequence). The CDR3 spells CATSRGEGTGSDYGYTF. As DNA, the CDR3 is TGTGCCACCAGCAGAGGAGAAGGGACAGGGAGCGACTATGGCTACACCTTC.

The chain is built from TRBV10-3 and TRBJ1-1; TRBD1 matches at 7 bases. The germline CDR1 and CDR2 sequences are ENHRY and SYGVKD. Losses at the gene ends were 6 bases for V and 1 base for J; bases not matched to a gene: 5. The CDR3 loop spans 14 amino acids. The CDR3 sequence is CAIRPGQANTEAFF. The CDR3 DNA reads TGTGCCATCAGGCCCGGACAGGCGAACACTGAAGCTTTCTTT.

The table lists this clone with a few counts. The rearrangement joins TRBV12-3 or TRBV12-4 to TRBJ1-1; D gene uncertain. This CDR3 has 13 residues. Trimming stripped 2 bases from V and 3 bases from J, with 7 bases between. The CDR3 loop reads CASSLSGHTEAFF. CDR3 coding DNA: TGTGCCAGCAGTTTAAGTGGCCACACTGAAGCTTTCTTT.

CDR3 sequence (DNA): TGTGCCACCAGCAGAGATATAGGGGGCTACGACCAATATACGCAGTATTTT. Translating gives CATSRDIGGYDQYTQYF. V and J are TRBV15 and TRBJ2-3; 7 positions match TRBD1. From germline, CDR1 is LNHNV and CDR2 YYDKDF (reference sequence). The CDR3 spans 17 residues. The J segment lost 7 bases and the V segment lost 0 bases, leaving 13 bases of the junction unmatched.

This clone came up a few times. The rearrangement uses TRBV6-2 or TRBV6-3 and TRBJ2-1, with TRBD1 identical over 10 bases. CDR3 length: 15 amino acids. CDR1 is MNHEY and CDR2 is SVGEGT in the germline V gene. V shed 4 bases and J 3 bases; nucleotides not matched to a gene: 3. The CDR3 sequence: CASSSGTGDYNEQFF. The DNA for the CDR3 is TGTGCCAGCAGTTCCGGGACAGGGGACTACAATGAGCAGTTCTTC.

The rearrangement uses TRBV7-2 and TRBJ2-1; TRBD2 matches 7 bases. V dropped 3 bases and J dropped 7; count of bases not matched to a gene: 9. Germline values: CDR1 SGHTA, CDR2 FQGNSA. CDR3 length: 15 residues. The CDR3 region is CASSFGRGSGNEQFF. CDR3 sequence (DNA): TGTGCCAGCAGCTTCGGGCGGGGGAGTGGGAATGAGCAGTTCTTC.

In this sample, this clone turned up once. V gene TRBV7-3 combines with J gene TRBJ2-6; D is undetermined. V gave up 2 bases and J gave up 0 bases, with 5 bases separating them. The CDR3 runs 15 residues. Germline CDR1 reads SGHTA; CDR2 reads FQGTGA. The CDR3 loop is CASSLFYSGANVLTF. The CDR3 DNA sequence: TGTGCCAGCAGCTTATTCTACTCTGGGGCCAACGTCCTGACTTTC.

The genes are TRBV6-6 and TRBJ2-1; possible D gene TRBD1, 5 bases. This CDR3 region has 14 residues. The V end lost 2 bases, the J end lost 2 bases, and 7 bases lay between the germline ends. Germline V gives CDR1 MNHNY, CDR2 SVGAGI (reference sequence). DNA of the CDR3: TGTGCCAGCAGTTACCAAGGGGCCTACAATGAGCAGTTCTTC. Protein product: CASSYQGAYNEQFF.

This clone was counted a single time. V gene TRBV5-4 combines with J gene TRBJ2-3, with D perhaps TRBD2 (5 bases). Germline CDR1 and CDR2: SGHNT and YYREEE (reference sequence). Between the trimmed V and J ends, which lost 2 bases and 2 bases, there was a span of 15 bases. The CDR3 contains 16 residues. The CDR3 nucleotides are TGTGCCAGCAGCTTTAGGTCGGGGATGCCCACAGATACGCAGTATTTT. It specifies CASSFRSGMPTDTQYF.

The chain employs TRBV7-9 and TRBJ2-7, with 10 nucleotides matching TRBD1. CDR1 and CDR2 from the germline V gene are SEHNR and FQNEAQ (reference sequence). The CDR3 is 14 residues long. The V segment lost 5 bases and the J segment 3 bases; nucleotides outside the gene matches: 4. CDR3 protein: CASSPGTGDYEQYF. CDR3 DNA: TGTGCCAGCAGCCCCGGGACAGGGGACTACGAGCAGTACTTC.

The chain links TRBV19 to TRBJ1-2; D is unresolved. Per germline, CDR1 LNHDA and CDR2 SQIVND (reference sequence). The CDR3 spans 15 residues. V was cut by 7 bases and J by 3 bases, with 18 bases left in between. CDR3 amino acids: CASTPLLGIDYGYTF. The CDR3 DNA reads TGTGCCAGTACCCCTTTACTAGGGATAGACTATGGCTACACCTTC.

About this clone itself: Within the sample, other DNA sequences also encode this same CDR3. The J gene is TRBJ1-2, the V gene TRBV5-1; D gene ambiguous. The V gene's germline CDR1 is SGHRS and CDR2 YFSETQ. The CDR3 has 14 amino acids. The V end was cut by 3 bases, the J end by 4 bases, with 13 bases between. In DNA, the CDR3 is TGCGCCAGCAGCTCCTCTGGTGGCCTCTATGGCTACACCTTC. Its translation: CASSSSGGLYGYTF.

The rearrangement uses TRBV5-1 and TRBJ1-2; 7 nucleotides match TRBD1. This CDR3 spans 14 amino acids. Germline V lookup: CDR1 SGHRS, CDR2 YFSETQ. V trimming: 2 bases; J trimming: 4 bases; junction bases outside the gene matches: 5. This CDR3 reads CASSLGTATYGYTF. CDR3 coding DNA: TGCGCCAGCAGCTTAGGGACAGCCACCTATGGCTACACCTTC.

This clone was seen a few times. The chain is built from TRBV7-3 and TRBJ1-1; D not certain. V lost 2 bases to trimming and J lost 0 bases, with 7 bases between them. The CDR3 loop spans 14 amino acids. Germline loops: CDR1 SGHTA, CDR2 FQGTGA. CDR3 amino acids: CASSLGQLNTEAFF. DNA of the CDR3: TGTGCCAGCAGCTTAGGGCAGCTGAACACTGAAGCTTTCTTT.

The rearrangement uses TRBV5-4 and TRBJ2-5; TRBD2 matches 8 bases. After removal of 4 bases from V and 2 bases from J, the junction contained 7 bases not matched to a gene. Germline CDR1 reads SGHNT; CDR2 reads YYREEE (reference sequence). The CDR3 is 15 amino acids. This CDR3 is CASSPHTSGQETQYF. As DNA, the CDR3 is TGTGCCAGCAGCCCACACACTAGCGGACAAGAGACCCAGTACTTC.

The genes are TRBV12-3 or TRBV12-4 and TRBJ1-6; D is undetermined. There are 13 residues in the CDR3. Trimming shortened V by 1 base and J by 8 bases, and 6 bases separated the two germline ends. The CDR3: CASSLDPDSPLHF. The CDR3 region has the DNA TGTGCCAGCAGTTTAGATCCTGATTCACCCCTCCACTTT.

CDR3 region: CASSLEVTGVTEAFF. DNA for the CDR3: TGTGCCAGCAGCTTGGAGGTGACAGGGGTCACTGAAGCTTTCTTT. The rearrangement joins TRBV5-6 to TRBJ1-1; 8 nucleotides line up with TRBD1. The CDR3 length is 15 residues. Germline V gene data show CDR1 as SGHDT and CDR2 as YYEEEE. Trimming removed 0 bases from V and 4 bases from J; junction bases left unmatched: 5.

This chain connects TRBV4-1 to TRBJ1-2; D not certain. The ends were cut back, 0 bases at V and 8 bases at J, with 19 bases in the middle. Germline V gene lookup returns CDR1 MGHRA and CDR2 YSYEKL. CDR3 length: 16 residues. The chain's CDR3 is CASSQEGRGREGGYTF. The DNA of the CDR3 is TGCGCCAGCAGCCAAGAAGGTCGGGGTCGGGAAGGCGGCTACACCTTC.